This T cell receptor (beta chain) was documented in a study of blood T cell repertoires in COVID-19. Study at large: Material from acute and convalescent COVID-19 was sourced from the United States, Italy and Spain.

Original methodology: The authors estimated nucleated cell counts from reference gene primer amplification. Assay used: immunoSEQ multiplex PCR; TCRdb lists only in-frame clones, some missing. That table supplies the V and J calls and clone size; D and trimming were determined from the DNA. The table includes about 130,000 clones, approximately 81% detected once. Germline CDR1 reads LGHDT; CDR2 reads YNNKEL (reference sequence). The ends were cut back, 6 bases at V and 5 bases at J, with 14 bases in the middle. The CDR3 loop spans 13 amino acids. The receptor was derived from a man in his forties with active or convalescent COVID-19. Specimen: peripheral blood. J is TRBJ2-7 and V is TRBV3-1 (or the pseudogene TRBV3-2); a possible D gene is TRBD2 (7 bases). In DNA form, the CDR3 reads TGTGCCAGCAGACTGGGGGGGGGCCACGAGCAGTACTTC. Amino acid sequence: CASRLGGGHEQYF.